The TCR beta chain under discussion was sequenced for a study of T cell responses to AZD1222 COVID-19 vaccine. Of note for this clone: Its target is unknown.

General study points: At baseline, just six or seven AZD1222 recipients tested seropositive. Repertoires were sampled only after the peak T cell response. Most donors were white British and more were female, and clonal diversity was possibly underestimated.

Looked up from germline, CDR1 is SEHNR and CDR2 is FQNEAQ (reference sequence). There are 16 residues in the CDR3. With 1 base clipped from V and 0 bases from J, the junction kept 3 bases outside the gene matches. Clones were sequenced by immunoSEQ multiplex PCR, and TCRdb holds only the in-frame ones, with some missing. Of 150,000 to 200,000 clones listed, about nine tenths are singletons. This sequence was found in an adult who received the AZD1222 COVID-19 vaccine. Sequences were derived from peripheral blood, sampled 28 days after the second AZD1222 dose. This chain uses TRBV7-9 with TRBJ2-4, with TRBD2 identical over 7 bases. The CDR3 DNA reads as TGTGCCAGCAGCTTAGACTCGGGGGGAGCCAAAAACATTCAGTACTTC. This gives the protein CASSLDSGGAKNIQYF. The entire variable domain, with the rest obtained from reference TRBV7-9 and TRBJ2-4, is as follows: DTGVSQNPRHKITKRGQNVTFRCDPISEHNRLYWYRQTLGQGPEFLTYFQNEAQLEKSRLLSDRFSAERPKGSFSTLEIQRTEQGDSAMYLCASSLDSGGAKNIQYFGAGTRLSVL.